Presented here are 4 T cell receptor beta chains from one specimen sequenced in a study of OX40 agonist ivuxolimab in advanced cancers. Sequenced by immunoSEQ multiplex PCR; TCRdb stores in-frame clones only, minus some. The table includes just under 85,000 clones, over 65% detected once. The source material was CD4+ or CD8+ T cells sorted from blood, sampled in a trial of the OX40 agonist ivuxolimab. Every receptor here comes from an adult with an advanced solid tumor such as melanoma, head and neck, liver or kidney cancer.

This clone was observed once. The chain combines TRBV6-4 with TRBJ2-1; the D gene is possibly TRBD1 (6 bases). CDR1 is MRHNA and CDR2 is SNTAGT in the germline V gene. V lost 6 bases, J lost 3 bases, and 9 bases lay in between. The CDR3 extends over 13 amino acids. CDR3 sequence: CASSGDNYNEQFF. CDR3 coding DNA: TGTGCCAGCAGCGGGGACAACTACAATGAGCAGTTCTTC.

V and J are TRBV28 and TRBJ1-5; D is undetermined. Trimming cost V 6 bases and J 1 base, with 7 bases left between them. The CDR3 spans 13 residues. Per germline, CDR1 MDHEN and CDR2 SYDVKM. As DNA, the CDR3 is TGTGCCAGCAGGGAAGGGAGCAATCAGCCCCAGCATTTT. This sequence encodes CASREGSNQPQHF.

This chain connects TRBV6-5 to TRBJ1-2; weak D call: TRBD1 (5 bases). The CDR3 runs to 14 residues. Germline V gene lookup returns CDR1 MNHEY and CDR2 SVGAGI. The V end lost 5 bases, the J end lost 0 bases, and 10 bases lay between the germline ends. CDR3: CASSLGGTNYGYTF. The CDR3 DNA reads as TGTGCCAGCAGTCTGGGGGGTACTAACTATGGCTACACCTTC.

Concerning this clone itself: Additional DNA sequences in this sample encode the identical CDR3. The chain links TRBV6-5 to TRBJ2-7; D unclear. V lost 5 bases and J lost 4, with 6 bases in between. CDR1 and CDR2 (germline): MNHEY, SVGAGI. This CDR3 is 11 amino acids long. The CDR3 coding sequence is TGTGCCAGCAGTGAAGGATACGAGCAGTACTTC. Protein product: CASSEGYEQYF.